This entry describes one T cell receptor beta chain. Its antigen remains unidentified. The record originates from a study of human T cells and chemical hapten exposure. About the study: Readings were taken at 6 days from patch tests that had applied 0.01% DPC to the upper back. Small pooled library volume differences mainly caused per-sample TCR yield variation. Study observations and caveats: Every donor had alopecia, and their immune response may therefore differ from healthy people's.

TCRdb independently ran MiXCR on the RACE reads; one entry per CDR3 protein. The sample lists 200,000 to 300,000 distinct CDR3 sequences; approximately 8.6% were seen once. Indicated time point: pre-sensitization, week 0. As to treatment: therapeutic diphenylcyclopropenone sensitization with weekly scalp DPC. Blood draws preceded each patch test application. The V end lost 1 base, the J end lost 6 bases, and 10 bases lay between the germline ends. This CDR3 comprises 15 residues. Germline V gene data show CDR1 as MNHEY and CDR2 as SMNVEV (reference sequence). The origin of this receptor is a woman aged 35 to 49 with alopecia areata. Some clones in this sample may be carry-over from other donors' samples. The J gene is TRBJ1-6, the V gene TRBV27; a possible D gene is TRBD1 (5 bases). The sample in question was whole blood, obtained in connection with sensitization to the hapten diphenylcyclopropenone (DPC). The CDR3 here is CASSLFGGINSPLHF. CDR3 nucleotide sequence: TGTGCCAGCAGTTTATTTGGGGGAATTAATTCACCCCTCCACTTT.